The sequence of this T cell receptor beta chain was determined in a study of cytomegalovirus exposure and HLA in healthy donors. Whole-study results and caveats: The authors listed 150 to 200 TCR beta chains as cytomegalovirus-associated.

The CDR3 is 15 residues long. In the PCR, 60 Vbeta and 13 Jbeta primers were used. Generated by immunoSEQ multiplex PCR, the TCRdb table keeps only in-frame clones and is missing some. In the table there are 80,000 to 90,000 clones, 81% of which are singletons. For this clone: Its specificity is not known.

Unrecorded immune exposures were likely, despite nominal health at sampling. The chain has TRBV21-1 and TRBJ1-2; the table's D gene call, TRBD1, was not cross checked with the DNA. TRBV21-1 is annotated as a pseudogene. Sequencing was performed on PBMCs. This TCR derives from a woman aged 25 to 45 in good health and CMV-seronegative. CDR3 loop: CASRVNGGQGQGYTF. The DNA for the CDR3 is TGTGCCAGCAGAGTAAATGGGGGACAGGGGCAGGGCTACACCTTC.